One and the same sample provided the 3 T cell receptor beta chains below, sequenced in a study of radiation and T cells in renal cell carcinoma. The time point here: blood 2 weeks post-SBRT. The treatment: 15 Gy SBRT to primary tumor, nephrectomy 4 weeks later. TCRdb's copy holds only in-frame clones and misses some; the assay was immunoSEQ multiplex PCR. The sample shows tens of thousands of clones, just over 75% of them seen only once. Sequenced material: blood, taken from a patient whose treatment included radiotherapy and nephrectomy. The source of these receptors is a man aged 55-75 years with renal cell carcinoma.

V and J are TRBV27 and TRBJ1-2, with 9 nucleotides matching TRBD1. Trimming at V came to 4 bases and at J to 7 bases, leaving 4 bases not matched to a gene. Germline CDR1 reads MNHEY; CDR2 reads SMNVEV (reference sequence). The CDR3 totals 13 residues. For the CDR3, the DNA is TGTGCCAGCAGTTGGGGGGACAGGGTTGGCTACACCTTC. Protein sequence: CASSWGDRVGYTF.

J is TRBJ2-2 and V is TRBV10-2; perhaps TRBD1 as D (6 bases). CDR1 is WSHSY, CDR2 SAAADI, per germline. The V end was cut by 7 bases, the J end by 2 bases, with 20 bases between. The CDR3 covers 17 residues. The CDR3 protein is CASTSNYQQGNTGELFF. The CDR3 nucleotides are TGCGCCAGCACCAGTAACTACCAACAGGGAAACACCGGGGAGCTGTTTTTT.

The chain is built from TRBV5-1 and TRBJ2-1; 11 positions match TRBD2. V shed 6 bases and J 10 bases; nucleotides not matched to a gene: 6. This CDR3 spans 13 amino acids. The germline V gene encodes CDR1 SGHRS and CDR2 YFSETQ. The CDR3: CASMPTSGEEQFF. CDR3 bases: TGCGCCAGCATGCCGACTAGCGGGGAGGAGCAGTTCTTC.